This is a list of T cell receptor beta chains from one sample in a study of early T cells in non-severe SARS-CoV-2 infection. One entry per CDR3 protein results from TCRdb running MiXCR on the 5' RACE reads. The sample holds tens of thousands of distinct CDR3 sequences, less than 6.5% seen once. What was sequenced was whole blood. The receptors here all came from an adult who was a healthcare worker with PCR-confirmed SARS-CoV-2 infection or an uninfected control (not recorded which). CDR3s include the opening cysteine and the closing phenylalanine or tryptophan. D genes are given only for firm matches. Clone sizes are given selectively: once, few, many, or a class where the clone is expanded.

abundance	d_gene	v_gene	j_gene	CDR3aa	CDR3nt
many	-	TRBV6-4	TRBJ2-6	CASSDSTSGANVLTF	TGTGCCAGCAGTGACTCGACATCTGGGGCCAACGTCCTGACTTTC
many	-	TRBV19	TRBJ2-2	CASSILGQITGELFF	TGTGCCAGTAGTATCTTAGGGCAGATCACCGGGGAGCTGTTTTTT
many	TRBD1	TRBV7-9	TRBJ1-1	CASSLGQWDSEAFF	TGTGCCAGCAGCTTAGGGCAATGGGACAGCGAAGCTTTCTTT
few	-	TRBV11-2	TRBJ1-2	CASSPGEYGYTF	TGTGCCAGCAGCCCCGGAGAATACGGCTACACCTTC
medium-sized	-	TRBV10-3	TRBJ1-5	CAVGGEGANQPQHF	TGTGCCGTCGGGGGGGAGGGCGCCAATCAGCCCCAGCATTTT
few	TRBD2	TRBV28	TRBJ2-7	CASSTGLAGVRHEQYF	TGTGCCAGCAGTACGGGACTAGCGGGAGTTCGCCACGAGCAGTACTTC
many	TRBD2	TRBV28	TRBJ2-3	CASIRRVVTSGRLSTDTQYF	TGTGCCAGCATCCGTCGGGTGGTAACTAGCGGGAGGTTGAGCACAGATACGCAGTATTTT
-	TRBD1	TRBV7-6	TRBJ1-6	CASSSQGQDNSPLHF	TGTGCCAGCAGCTCCCAAGGACAGGATAATTCACCCCTCCACTTT
many	-	TRBV7-3	TRBJ2-7	CASSPQTSLGGEQYF	TGTGCCAGCAGCCCCCAGACTAGTCTAGGAGGTGAGCAGTACTTC
-	-	TRBV28	TRBJ2-1	CASSSGVEAYNEQFF	TGTGCCAGCAGTTCCGGTGTTGAAGCCTACAATGAGCAGTTCTTC
many	-	TRBV28	TRBJ2-7	CASSLRIGSLFEQYF	TGTGCCAGCAGTTTAAGGATAGGGAGTCTGTTCGAGCAGTACTTC
many	-	TRBV18	TRBJ1-1	CASSPLEEMNTEAFF	TGTGCCAGCTCACCACTTGAGGAGATGAACACTGAAGCTTTCTTT
-	-	TRBV29-1	TRBJ2-5	CSVDGGAQETQYF	TGCAGCGTTGATGGTGGAGCTCAAGAGACCCAGTACTTC
-	TRBD1	TRBV24-1	TRBJ2-5	CATSDPGQGRETQYF	TGTGCCACCAGTGATCCGGGACAGGGGCGAGAGACCCAGTACTTC
few	TRBD2	TRBV29-1	TRBJ2-1	CSVESGTSGKYEQFF	TGCAGCGTTGAGTCCGGGACTAGCGGGAAGTATGAGCAGTTCTTC
-	-	TRBV5-1	TRBJ2-3	CASSLGRDTQYF	TGCGCCAGCAGCCTGGGGAGAGATACGCAGTATTTT
few	-	TRBV7-6	TRBJ2-2	CASSLGAGVNTGELFF	TGTGCCAGCAGCTTAGGGGCAGGGGTGAACACCGGGGAGCTGTTTTTT
few	-	TRBV2	TRBJ2-3	CASNPMTDTQYF	TGTGCCAGCAACCCTATGACAGATACGCAGTATTTT
few	TRBD2	TRBV27	TRBJ2-1	CASSLRGGPVSAYNEQFF	TGTGCCAGCAGTTTACGGGGGGGCCCCGTTAGCGCCTACAATGAGCAGTTCTTC
many	-	TRBV4-2	TRBJ2-2	CASSRGLDDTGELFF	TGTGCCAGCAGTCGCGGACTGGACGACACCGGGGAGCTGTTTTTT
-	-	TRBV15	TRBJ1-1	CATSRDTGNTEAFF	TGTGCCACCAGCAGAGATACGGGGAACACTGAAGCTTTCTTT
few	-	TRBV28	TRBJ2-3	CASSFPLGRSPTDTQYF	TGTGCCAGCAGTTTCCCCCTTGGCCGGAGCCCCACAGATACGCAGTATTTT
few	-	TRBV18	TRBJ2-7	CASSPLGHEQYF	TGTGCCAGCTCACCTCTTGGCCACGAGCAGTACTTC
many	TRBD2	TRBV11-3	TRBJ2-1	CASSPLLGLAGALFRYSSYNEQFF	TGTGCCAGCAGCCCATTGTTGGGACTAGCGGGAGCGCTCTTTCGGTATAGCTCCTACAATGAGCAGTTCTTC
many	TRBD1	TRBV5-1	TRBJ1-1	CASSLDARGLNTEAFF	TGCGCCAGCAGCTTGGACGCCAGGGGGCTAAACACTGAAGCTTTCTTT
many	TRBD2	TRBV7-2	TRBJ2-7	CASSSGLAGYEQYF	TGTGCCAGCAGCTCCGGACTAGCGGGATACGAGCAGTACTTC
-	TRBD2	TRBV12-3/TRBV12-4	TRBJ2-1	CASSKRTSETYNEQFF	TGTGCCAGCAGCAAACGGACTAGCGAAACCTACAATGAGCAGTTCTTC
few	-	TRBV7-9	TRBJ1-3	CASSLGLSSGNTIYF	TGTGCCAGCAGCCTGGGACTGAGCTCTGGAAACACCATATATTTT
-	-	TRBV5-5	TRBJ1-1	CASSLAERLTEAFF	TGTGCCAGCAGCTTGGCCGAACGGCTCACTGAAGCTTTCTTT
many	-	TRBV28	TRBJ2-7	CASGYHGYEQYF	TGTGCCAGCGGGTATCACGGGTACGAGCAGTACTTC
few	TRBD2	TRBV6-2/TRBV6-3	TRBJ2-1	CAGSPGLPTKAGQFF	TGTGCCGGCAGCCCGGGACTACCGACCAAGGCTGGGCAGTTCTTC
many	TRBD2	TRBV6-5	TRBJ2-5	CASSYGTSLETQYF	TGTGCCAGCAGCTACGGGACTAGCTTGGAGACCCAGTACTTC
many	-	TRBV14	TRBJ2-6	CASSSTASGANVLTF	TGTGCCAGCAGCTCAACAGCATCTGGGGCCAACGTCCTGACTTTC
few	-	TRBV5-4	TRBJ2-3	CASSRPGLRGLDTQYF	TGTGCCAGCAGCCGACCCGGCCTCCGAGGTTTAGATACGCAGTATTTT
many	TRBD2	TRBV7-2	TRBJ2-7	CASSQNIAGGYEQYF	TGTGCCAGCAGCCAAAACATAGCGGGGGGCTACGAGCAGTACTTC
few	-	TRBV6-6	TRBJ1-1	CASGHRERNTEAFF	TGTGCCAGCGGGCACCGCGAAAGGAACACTGAAGCTTTCTTT
many	-	TRBV6-2/TRBV6-3	TRBJ2-7	CASSKLGNEQYF	TGTGCCAGCAGTAAACTAGGCAACGAGCAGTACTTC
many	-	TRBV4-2	TRBJ2-2	CASSQVGRDDTGELFF	TGTGCCAGCAGCCAGGTTGGCAGGGACGACACCGGGGAGCTGTTTTTT
many	TRBD2	TRBV7-2	TRBJ2-3	CASSLITSGRVTDTQYF	TGTGCCAGCAGCTTAATAACTAGCGGGAGAGTCACAGATACGCAGTATTTT
-	-	TRBV5-1	TRBJ2-7	CASSLGIVGEQYF	TGCGCCAGCAGCTTAGGGATTGTGGGCGAGCAGTACTTC
-	-	TRBV3-1	TRBJ2-5	CASSQDPARGREETQYF	TGTGCCAGCAGCCAAGACCCGGCTAGGGGGAGAGAAGAGACCCAGTACTTC
many	TRBD1	TRBV10-3	TRBJ1-4	CATRDREEGGEKLFF	TGTGCCACCCGGGACAGGGAAGAAGGCGGCGAAAAACTGTTTTTT
few	TRBD1	TRBV7-2	TRBJ1-2	CASSLAAAQGFNYGYTF	TGTGCCAGCAGCTTAGCGGCCGCACAGGGGTTTAACTATGGCTACACCTTC
few	TRBD2	TRBV7-2	TRBJ2-5	CASSLTLAGGPLETQYF	TGTGCCAGCAGCTTAACACTAGCGGGAGGGCCGCTCGAGACCCAGTACTTC
many	-	TRBV5-1	TRBJ1-1	CASSFHGNTEAFF	TGCGCCAGCAGCTTTCATGGGAACACTGAAGCTTTCTTT
many	-	TRBV11-2	TRBJ2-1	CASSLDRVGGNEQFF	TGTGCCAGCAGCTTAGACAGGGTCGGGGGCAATGAGCAGTTCTTC
-	TRBD2	TRBV7-2	TRBJ2-5	CASSSSGRRETQYF	TGTGCCAGCAGTTCCAGCGGGAGAAGAGAGACCCAGTACTTC
few	-	TRBV3-1	TRBJ2-3	CASSQDQPKRTDTQYF	TGTGCCAGCAGCCAAGACCAGCCTAAAAGGACAGATACGCAGTATTTT
many	TRBD2	TRBV7-6	TRBJ2-5	CASSLVAGGETQYF	TGTGCCAGCAGCTTAGTAGCGGGAGGGGAGACCCAGTACTTC
many	-	TRBV11-2	TRBJ2-2	CASSHNKNTGELFF	TGTGCCAGCAGCCATAACAAGAACACCGGGGAGCTGTTTTTT
many	TRBD1	TRBV7-2	TRBJ1-4	CASRGQGGEKLFF	TGTGCCAGCAGGGGACAGGGGGGCGAAAAACTGTTTTTT
-	TRBD1	TRBV11-1	TRBJ2-7	CASSLGQGVSTYEQYF	TGTGCCAGCAGCTTAGGGCAGGGGGTCTCCACCTACGAGCAGTACTTC
-	TRBD2	TRBV19	TRBJ2-1	CASSNSGNSYNEQFF	TGTGCCAGTAGTAACAGCGGGAACTCCTACAATGAGCAGTTCTTC
many	-	TRBV5-1	TRBJ1-1	CASSRQENTEAFF	TGCGCCAGCAGCCGACAGGAGAACACTGAAGCTTTCTTT
many	-	TRBV12-3/TRBV12-4	TRBJ2-1	CASRRNGEVDEQFF	TGTGCCAGCAGGAGAAACGGAGAGGTCGATGAGCAGTTCTTC
many	-	TRBV7-2	TRBJ1-1	CASSLSVGMNTEAFF	TGTGCCAGCAGCTTATCCGTCGGCATGAACACTGAAGCTTTCTTT
few	TRBD2	TRBV7-6	TRBJ2-1	CASSLGSRSAGAYNEQFF	TGTGCCAGCAGCTTAGGATCTAGGTCGGCGGGAGCCTACAATGAGCAGTTCTTC
few	-	TRBV5-5	TRBJ1-1	CASSQPGAHTEAFF	TGTGCCAGCAGCCAACCAGGGGCCCACACTGAAGCTTTCTTT
many	TRBD1	TRBV11-2	TRBJ2-7	CASSFHRGERNEQYF	TGTGCCAGCAGCTTCCACAGGGGGGAAAGGAACGAGCAGTACTTC